Listed below are T cell receptor beta chains from one sample, sequenced in a study of regulatory T cells in long-lasting Graves disease. TCRdb redid the calling of the multiplex PCR reads with MiXCR, one entry per CDR3 protein. The top ten hold 7.8% of the sample, which has under 500,000 distinct CDR3 sequences, around 20% seen once. The starting material was peripheral blood mononuclear cells (PBMCs), obtained when the disease was refractory, from a patient treated with antithyroid drugs. The receptors derive from a female donor with Graves disease. Both conserved end residues are part of each CDR3. A D gene is named only where the DNA matches it firmly. Only part of the rows carry a size: once, few, many, or a class if the clone is expanded.

>TRBD1|TRBV5-1|TRBJ2-7|NA
CASSSSGQGNEQYF
TGCGCCAGCAGCTCCTCGGGACAGGGAAACGAGCAGTACTTC
>TRBD2|TRBV5-1|TRBJ2-7|few
CASRAQTSGVYEQYF
TGCGCCAGTCGGGCCCAGACTAGCGGGGTCTACGAGCAGTACTTC
>NA|TRBV7-2|TRBJ2-7|few
CASSLAGTVAYEQYF
TGTGCCAGCAGCTTAGCGGGGACCGTAGCCTACGAGCAGTACTTC
>TRBD2|TRBV30|TRBJ2-1|NA
CAWTGGPNNEQFF
TGTGCCTGGACGGGAGGGCCGAACAATGAGCAGTTCTTC
>NA|TRBV24-1|TRBJ2-2|few
CATGNREASGERTGELFF
TGTGCCACAGGAAACAGGGAGGCAAGCGGAGAAAGGACCGGGGAGCTGTTTTTT
>NA|TRBV28|TRBJ2-3|NA
CASSRPGTDTQYF
TGTGCCAGCAGCCGCCCCGGGACAGATACGCAGTATTTT
>TRBD2|TRBV12-3/TRBV12-4|TRBJ2-2|few
CASGTSGHAGELFF
TGTGCCAGCGGGACTAGCGGGCACGCCGGGGAGCTGTTTTTT
>NA|TRBV6-5|TRBJ2-7|few
CASSYFVGYEQYF
TGTGCCAGCAGTTACTTTGTCGGCTACGAGCAGTACTTC
>TRBD1|TRBV6-1|TRBJ1-1|many
CASSPRDRGNTEAFF
TGTGCCAGCAGTCCCCGGGACAGGGGGAACACTGAAGCTTTCTTT
>NA|TRBV14|TRBJ2-2|NA
CASSQGVFPGELFF
TGTGCCAGCAGCCAAGGGGTGTTCCCCGGGGAGCTGTTTTTT
>NA|TRBV27|TRBJ1-1|many
CASSLAEDTEAFF
TGTGCCAGCAGTTTAGCTGAGGACACTGAAGCTTTCTTT
>TRBD2|TRBV28|TRBJ2-5|many
CASSSSGSRETQYF
TGTGCCAGCAGTTCTAGCGGGAGTAGAGAGACCCAGTACTTC
>NA|TRBV27|TRBJ2-7|few
CASSLLSDSSSYEQYF
TGTGCCAGCAGTTTACTCTCAGACTCTAGCTCCTACGAGCAGTACTTC
>NA|TRBV6-5|TRBJ1-4|NA
CASSYEGRGREKLFF
TGTGCCAGCAGTTACGAGGGAAGGGGACGTGAAAAACTGTTTTTT
>TRBD1|TRBV3-1|TRBJ1-4|many
CASSQIQGEKLFF
TGTGCCAGCAGCCAGATACAGGGGGAAAAACTGTTTTTT
>TRBD2|TRBV28|TRBJ2-5|many
CASTKTSVEEETQYF
TGTGCCAGCACCAAGACTAGCGTGGAGGAGGAGACCCAGTACTTC
>TRBD1|TRBV6-5|TRBJ1-2|few
CASSYSPGQGASNYGYTF
TGTGCCAGCAGTTACTCCCCTGGACAGGGGGCTTCTAACTATGGCTACACCTTC
>TRBD1|TRBV20-1|TRBJ1-2|few
CSATGQGVYGYTF
TGCAGTGCAACCGGACAGGGGGTATATGGCTACACCTTC
>TRBD1|TRBV19|TRBJ1-1|NA
CASNQGQGDTEAFF
TGTGCCAGTAACCAGGGACAGGGTGACACTGAAGCTTTCTTT
>TRBD2|TRBV4-1|TRBJ2-7|NA
CASSQEGLAGSYEQYF
TGCGCCAGCAGCCAAGAGGGACTAGCGGGTTCCTACGAGCAGTACTTC
>TRBD2|TRBV28|TRBJ2-5|many
CASREREEVPQYF
TGTGCCAGCAGGGAGCGGGAAGAAGTCCCCCAGTACTTC
>NA|TRBV12-5|TRBJ2-2|NA
CASGSPGTSNTGELFF
TGTGCTAGTGGTTCGCCCGGGACATCGAACACCGGGGAGCTGTTTTTT
>NA|TRBV28|TRBJ2-3|few
CASRSEDTQYF
TGTGCCAGCAGAAGCGAAGATACGCAGTATTTT
>TRBD1|TRBV12-3/TRBV12-4|TRBJ2-7|many
CASSLGTATYEQYF
TGTGCCAGCAGCTTGGGGACAGCCACCTACGAGCAGTACTTC
>NA|TRBV3-1|TRBJ2-7|NA
CASSQGGPGLPYEQYF
TGTGCCAGCAGCCAAGGGGGGCCGGGACTACCCTACGAGCAGTACTTC
>TRBD1|TRBV2|TRBJ1-2|many
CASSGRGDHGYTF
TGTGCCAGCAGTGGCAGGGGGGACCATGGCTACACCTTC
>NA|TRBV29-1|TRBJ1-1|few
CSVDGGAYTEAFF
TGCAGCGTTGATGGGGGCGCGTATACTGAAGCTTTCTTT
>NA|TRBV6-5|TRBJ1-1|NA
CASSSRTPVMNTEAFF
TGTGCCAGCAGTTCCAGGACACCTGTCATGAACACTGAAGCTTTCTTT
>TRBD1|TRBV20-1|TRBJ2-7|many
CSAISTGTDYEQYF
TGCAGTGCTATCTCTACCGGGACAGACTACGAGCAGTACTTC
>NA|TRBV20-1|TRBJ1-1|NA
CSASPLNTEAFF
TGCAGTGCTAGTCCTTTGAACACTGAAGCTTTCTTT
>TRBD1|TRBV7-8|TRBJ2-7|few
CASSLGRTGAYEQYF
TGTGCCAGCAGCTTAGGGCGGACAGGGGCCTACGAGCAGTACTTC
>NA|TRBV12-3/TRBV12-4|TRBJ2-1|few
CASSTQNEQFF
TGTGCCAGCAGTACCCAGAATGAGCAGTTCTTC
>NA|TRBV3-2|TRBJ2-2|NA
CASSQDIETSGGGTGELFF
TGTGCCAGCAGCCAAGATATAGAGACTAGCGGAGGTGGCACCGGGGAGCTGTTTTTT
>NA|TRBV19|TRBJ1-3|NA
CASSIDSLSGNTIYF
TGTGCCAGTAGTATTGACAGTCTCTCTGGAAACACCATATATTTT
>TRBD1|TRBV19|TRBJ2-7|many
CASSRGGDSYEQYF
TGTGCCAGTAGTAGAGGGGGCGATTCCTACGAGCAGTACTTC
>NA|TRBV11-2|TRBJ2-5|many
CASSLAWEETQYF
TGTGCCAGCAGCTTAGCTTGGGAGGAGACCCAGTACTTC
>TRBD2|TRBV14|TRBJ2-5|NA
CASSPWMAGGQETQYF
TGTGCCAGCAGCCCCTGGATGGCGGGAGGCCAAGAGACCCAGTACTTC
>TRBD2|TRBV6-2/TRBV6-3|TRBJ2-3|NA
CASIGPSGTEGTDTQYF
TGTGCCAGCATCGGGCCTAGCGGGACTGAGGGCACAGATACGCAGTATTTT
>TRBD2|TRBV11-2|TRBJ2-3|few
CASSLDLAGHTDTQYF
TGTGCCAGCAGCTTAGATTTAGCGGGCCACACAGATACGCAGTATTTT